This TCR beta chain derives from a study of radiation and T cells in renal cell carcinoma. Study-wide context: Nephrectomy followed 15 Gy stereotactic body radiation by 4 weeks.

From germline, CDR1 is SEHNR and CDR2 FQNEAQ (reference sequence). The CDR3 sequence is 16 residues long. V was clipped by 3 bases and J by 6 bases; unmatched bases: 10. The time point denotes: blood 2 weeks post-SBRT. Treatment: 15 Gy SBRT to primary tumor, nephrectomy 4 weeks later. The patient's renal cell carcinoma had clear cell pathology. Sequencing used immunoSEQ multiplex PCR; TCRdb keeps in-frame clones, though not all of them. The data show about 47,000 clones, roughly 78% seen once. The TCR sequence derives from a woman aged 70-85 years with renal cell carcinoma. The sequencing used blood, collected from a patient whose treatment included radiotherapy and nephrectomy. V and J are TRBV7-9 and TRBJ1-2; 10 nucleotides agree with TRBD1. CDR3 residues: CASSLTSTGTGDGYTF. The CDR3 nucleotides are TGTGCCAGCAGCTTGACCTCAACCGGGACAGGGGATGGCTACACCTTC. Based on the CDR3 plus reference TRBV7-9 and TRBJ1-2, the full variable domain is DTGVSQNPRHKITKRGQNVTFRCDPISEHNRLYWYRQTLGQGPEFLTYFQNEAQLEKSRLLSDRFSAERPKGSFSTLEIQRTEQGDSAMYLCASSLTSTGTGDGYTFGSGTRLTVV.